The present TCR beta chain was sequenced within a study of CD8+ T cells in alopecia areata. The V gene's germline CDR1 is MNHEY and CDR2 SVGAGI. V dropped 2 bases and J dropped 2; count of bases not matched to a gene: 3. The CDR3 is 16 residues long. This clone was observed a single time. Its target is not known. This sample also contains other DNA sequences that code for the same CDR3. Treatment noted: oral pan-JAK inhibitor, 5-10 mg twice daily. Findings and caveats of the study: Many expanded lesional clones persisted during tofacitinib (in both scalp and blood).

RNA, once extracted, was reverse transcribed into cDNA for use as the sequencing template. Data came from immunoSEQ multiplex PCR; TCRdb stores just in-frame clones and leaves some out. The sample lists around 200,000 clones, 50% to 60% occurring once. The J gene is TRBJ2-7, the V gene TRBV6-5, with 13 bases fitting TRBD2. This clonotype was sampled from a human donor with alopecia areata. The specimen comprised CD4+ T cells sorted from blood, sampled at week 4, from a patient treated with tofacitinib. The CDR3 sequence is CASSYSTSGRAYEQYF. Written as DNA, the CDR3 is TGTGCCAGCAGTTACAGTACTAGCGGGAGGGCCTACGAGCAGTACTTC.